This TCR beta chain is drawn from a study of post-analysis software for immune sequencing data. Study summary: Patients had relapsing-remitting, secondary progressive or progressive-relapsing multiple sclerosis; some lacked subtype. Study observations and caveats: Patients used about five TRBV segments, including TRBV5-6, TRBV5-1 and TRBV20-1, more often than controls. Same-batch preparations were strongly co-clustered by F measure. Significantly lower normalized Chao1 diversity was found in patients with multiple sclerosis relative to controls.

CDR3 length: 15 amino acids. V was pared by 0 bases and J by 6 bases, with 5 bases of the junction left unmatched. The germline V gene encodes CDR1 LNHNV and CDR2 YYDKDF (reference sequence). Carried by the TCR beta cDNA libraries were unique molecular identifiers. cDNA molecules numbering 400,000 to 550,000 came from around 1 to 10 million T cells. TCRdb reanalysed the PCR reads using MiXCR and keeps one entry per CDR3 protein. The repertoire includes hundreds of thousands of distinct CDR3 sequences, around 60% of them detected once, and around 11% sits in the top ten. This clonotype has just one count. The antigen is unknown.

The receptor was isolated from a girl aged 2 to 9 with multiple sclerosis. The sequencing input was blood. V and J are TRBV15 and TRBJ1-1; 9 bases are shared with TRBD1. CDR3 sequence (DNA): TGTGCCACCAGCAGAGATTGGGGACAGGGCGCTGAAGCTTTCTTT. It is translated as CATSRDWGQGAEAFF.